Listed here are 19 T cell receptor beta chains from one sample, sequenced in a study of T cell responses to AZD1222 COVID-19 vaccine (dated by TCRdb to 2020 to 2023). Receptor amplification or capture employed the immunoSEQ multiplex PCR assay. The table was pulled from immuneACCESS by TCRdb, which kept in-frame rearrangements only. Such tables lose some clones; where checked, under half of the loss comes from unresolved V genes, and the rest has no known cause. This sample comprises 75,000 to 95,000 clones, approximately 88% of them detected only once. The ten largest clonotypes hold more than 8.5% of the sample. Taken with the paper, the label for time point translates to: about 28 days (+/-7) after the second vaccine dose. This specimen's treatment or condition label, per the study, means: meningococcal conjugate vaccine given as trial control. This specimen was peripheral blood, taken 28 days after the second dose of the MenACWY control vaccine. These receptors all stem from an adult who received the MenACWY meningococcal vaccine as a control.

The V and J genes are TRBV5-1 and TRBJ1-3; 10 bases align to TRBD1. V shed 1 base, J shed 4 bases, and the junction held 17 bases outside the gene matches. The V gene's germline CDR1 is SGHRS and CDR2 YFSETQ. The CDR3 sequence is 20 residues long. CDR3 loop: CASSLRPATGGPTGGNTIYF. The CDR3 DNA reads TGCGCCAGCAGCTTGCGGCCTGCGACAGGGGGCCCTACTGGGGGAAACACCATATATTTT.

This chain links TRBV6-5 with TRBJ2-5; 10 bases align to TRBD2. The CDR3 is 15 residues long. Germline trimming cut 5 bases from V and 4 bases from J; bases unmatched to any gene: 7. Germline CDR1 reads MNHEY; CDR2 reads SVGAGI. This CDR3 is CASSRSGGASETQYF. The CDR3 bases are TGTGCCAGCAGTCGAAGCGGGGGGGCTTCAGAGACCCAGTACTTC.

The chain combines TRBV6-5 with TRBJ1-5; D unclear. CDR1 is MNHEY, CDR2 SVGAGI, per germline. V dropped 7 bases and J dropped 2 bases, with 12 bases sitting between them. This CDR3 region has 14 residues. The CDR3 coding sequence is TGTGCCAGCACAGGCTCTGCTCGCAATCAGCCCCAGCATTTT. Protein: CASTGSARNQPQHF.

V gene TRBV5-6 combines with J gene TRBJ1-1; weak D call: TRBD1 (5 bases). This CDR3 is 17 amino acids long. Looked up from germline, CDR1 is SGHDT and CDR2 is YYEEEE. V was pared by 3 bases and J by 2 bases, with 20 bases between. The CDR3: CASSSDGGVFVNTEAFF. The CDR3 region has the DNA TGTGCCAGCAGCTCGGACGGGGGGGTGTTTGTTAACACTGAAGCTTTCTTT.

V is TRBV5-4 and J is TRBJ1-2; D gene ambiguous. V was trimmed by 4 bases and J by 8 bases, leaving 15 bases between them. Per the germline V gene, CDR1 is SGHNT and CDR2 is YYREEE (reference sequence). The CDR3 is 13 amino acids. CDR3 in amino acids: CASSAPRADGYTF. The DNA for the CDR3 is TGTGCCAGCAGCGCCCCGCGGGCGGACGGCTACACCTTC.

The chain joins TRBV9 to TRBJ1-6; tentatively, D is TRBD1 (6 bases). Germline V gene data show CDR1 as SGDLS and CDR2 as YYNGEE. This CDR3 comprises 14 residues. V lost 1 base and J lost 8, with 10 bases in between. CDR3 coding DNA: TGTGCCAGCAGCGTACGGGGGGCTTATTCACCCCTCCACTTT. Translation: CASSVRGAYSPLHF.

This clone has only one observation. The gene calls are TRBV9 and TRBJ1-5; a weak D match, TRBD1 (6 bases). CDR1 and CDR2 from the germline V gene are SGDLS and YYNGEE. The CDR3 is 14 amino acids. The germline V and J ends were trimmed by 3 bases and 2 bases, with 9 bases remaining between them. The CDR3 protein is CASSGPGGNQPQHF. The DNA of the CDR3 is TGTGCCAGCAGCGGTCCAGGGGGCAATCAGCCCCAGCATTTT.

This rearrangement joins TRBV9 to TRBJ1-6; no firm D call. CDR1 and CDR2 from the germline V gene are SGDLS and YYNGEE. V lost 0 bases, J lost 8 bases, and 9 bases lay in between. The length of the CDR3 is 14 residues. CDR3 nucleotide sequence: TGTGCCAGCAGCGTAGCGGCCCACGATTCACCCCTCCACTTT. The encoded protein is CASSVAAHDSPLHF.

The rearrangement uses TRBV9 and TRBJ1-6, with 9 nucleotides matching TRBD1. The CDR3 length is 16 residues. V gave up 5 bases and J gave up 5 bases; unmatched junction bases: 8. The germline V gene encodes CDR1 SGDLS and CDR2 YYNGEE. The CDR3 DNA is TGTGCCAGCAGTCGAGCCGGGACAGGGCATAATTCACCCCTCCACTTT. Protein: CASSRAGTGHNSPLHF.

The genes are TRBV9 and TRBJ1-1; perhaps TRBD1 as D (5 bases). Germline CDR1 is SGDLS and CDR2 is YYNGEE. The CDR3 is 13 residues long. Trimming removed 0 bases at V and 10 bases at J, with 13 bases between. CDR3 sequence: CASSVDLGLPAFF. The CDR3 nucleotides read TGTGCCAGCAGCGTAGATTTGGGACTACCAGCTTTCTTT. The complete variable domain, with remaining parts taken from reference TRBV9 and TRBJ1-1, reads DSGVTQTPKHLITATGQRVTLRCSPRSGDLSVYWYQQSLDQGLQFLIQYYNGEERAKGNILERFSAQQFPDLHSELNLSSLELGDSALYFCASSVDLGLPAFFGQGTRLTVV.

This clone was observed once. The rearrangement uses TRBV6-5 and TRBJ1-1; TRBD1 matches 9 bases. The CDR3 sequence is 15 residues long. V lost 6 bases, J lost 5 bases, and 10 bases stayed unmatched. Germline lookup yields CDR1 MNHEY and CDR2 SVGAGI. Written as DNA, the CDR3 is TGTGCCAGCAGCGAGGGACAGGGTCCTAAAACTGAAGCTTTCTTT. The encoded protein is CASSEGQGPKTEAFF.

This sequence joins TRBV5-1 and TRBJ1-1; D may be TRBD1 (5 bases). Trimming left V 4 bases short and J 4 bases short, with 14 bases between. This CDR3 has 14 residues. Germline CDR1 SGHRS, CDR2 YFSETQ. CDR3 region: CASSPVAGGTEAFF. DNA of the CDR3: TGCGCCAGCAGCCCGGTCGCGGGGGGCACTGAAGCTTTCTTT.

The chain recombines TRBV28 with TRBJ2-7; TRBD1 agrees at 11 bases. The J segment lost 4 bases and the V segment lost 3 bases, leaving 8 bases of the junction unmatched. Germline V gene data show CDR1 as MDHEN and CDR2 as SYDVKM. The CDR3 runs to 16 residues. In nucleotides, the CDR3 is TGTGCCAGCAGTTTCCCCGGGACAGGGGGACCATACGAGCAGTACTTC. Its translation: CASSFPGTGGPYEQYF.

V usage is TRBV27 and J usage is TRBJ2-3, with TRBD1 matching over 9 bases. After removal of 7 bases from V and 0 bases from J, the junction contained 8 bases not matched to a gene. The germline V gene has CDR1 MNHEY and CDR2 SMNVEV (reference sequence). This CDR3 contains 16 residues. The chain's CDR3 is CASILSGTGSTDTQYF. CDR3 nucleotide sequence: TGTGCCAGCATACTTTCTGGGACAGGGAGCACAGATACGCAGTATTTT.

This clone was seen just once. The rearrangement joins TRBV9 to TRBJ1-1; TRBD1 agrees at 9 bases. Germline loops: CDR1 SGDLS, CDR2 YYNGEE. V shed 3 bases, J shed 7 bases, and the junction held 4 bases outside the gene matches. The CDR3 has 13 residues. Here the CDR3 reads CASSGGQGLEAFF. The CDR3 DNA follows: TGTGCCAGCAGCGGGGGACAGGGCCTTGAAGCTTTCTTT.

The rearrangement links TRBV29-1 to TRBJ1-2, with D possibly matching TRBD1 (6 bases). Between the trimmed V and J ends, which lost 3 bases and 5 bases, there was a span of 13 bases. In germline, CDR1 is SQVTM, CDR2 ANQGSEA. The CDR3 runs 13 residues. The CDR3 spells CSVDLGGRYGYTF. The CDR3 nucleotides read TGCAGCGTTGACCTAGGGGGGAGGTATGGCTACACCTTC.

This clone was detected only once. The chain recombines TRBV12-3 or TRBV12-4 with TRBJ2-7; the D is unclear. CDR3 length equals 13 residues. The V gene lost 8 bases and the J gene lost 2 bases, with 13 bases spanning the gap. CDR3 loop: CASASTLTYEQYF. In DNA, the CDR3 is TGTGCCAGCGCGAGCACCCTAACCTACGAGCAGTACTTC.

V usage is TRBV7-2 and J usage is TRBJ2-6; TRBD2 aligns across 8 bases. Trimming took 3 bases from V and 0 from J; bases not matched to a gene: 4. The germline V gene has CDR1 SGHTA and CDR2 FQGNSA. CDR3 length: 17 residues. In DNA form, the CDR3 reads TGTGCCAGCAGCTTGGCGGGGGGACGCTCTGGGGCCAACGTCCTGACTTTC. Translation gives CASSLAGGRSGANVLTF.

V is TRBV7-8 and J is TRBJ1-1, with a possible D match to TRBD1 (5 bases). Trimming left V 5 bases short and J 5 bases short, with 15 bases between. Germline lookup yields CDR1 SGHVS and CDR2 FQNEAQ. This CDR3 is 14 amino acids long. CDR3 sequence reads: CASSPGRLATEAFF. CDR3 sequence (DNA): TGTGCCAGCAGCCCAGGGAGATTGGCGACTGAAGCTTTCTTT.